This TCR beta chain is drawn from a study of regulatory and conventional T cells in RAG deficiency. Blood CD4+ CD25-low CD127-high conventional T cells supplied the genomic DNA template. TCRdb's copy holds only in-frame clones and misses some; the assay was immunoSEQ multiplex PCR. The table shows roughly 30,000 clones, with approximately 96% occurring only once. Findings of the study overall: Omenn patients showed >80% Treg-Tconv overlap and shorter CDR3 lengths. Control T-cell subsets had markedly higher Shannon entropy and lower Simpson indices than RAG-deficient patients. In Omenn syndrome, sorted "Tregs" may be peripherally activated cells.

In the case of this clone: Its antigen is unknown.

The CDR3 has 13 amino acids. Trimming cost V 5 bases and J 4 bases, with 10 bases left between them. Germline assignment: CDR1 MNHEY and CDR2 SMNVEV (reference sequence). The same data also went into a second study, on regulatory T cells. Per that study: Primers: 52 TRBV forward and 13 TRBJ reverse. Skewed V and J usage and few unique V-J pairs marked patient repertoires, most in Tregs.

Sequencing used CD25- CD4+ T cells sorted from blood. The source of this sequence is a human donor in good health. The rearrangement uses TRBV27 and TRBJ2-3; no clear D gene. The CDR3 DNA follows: TGTGCCAGCAGTGGCTTCAGCGCAGATACGCAGTATTTT. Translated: CASSGFSADTQYF.